This TCR beta chain comes out of a study of neoadjuvant anti-PD-1 for oral cavity cancer. Overall study: Patients without progression got a fourth dose around day 43.

Blood libraries mostly used about 0.5 ug genomic DNA, six replicates each. Here immunoSEQ multiplex PCR was the method, and the copy in TCRdb shows in-frame clones only, minus some. Of 10,000 to 15,000 clones listed, 60% to 75% are singletons. As for this clone: The target antigen is unknown.

Time point indicated: after neoadjuvant nivolumab, at surgical resection. Patients had newly diagnosed, untreated stage II-IVA oral cavity squamous cell carcinoma. Findings and limits, study-wide: Each response group had just three patients in TCR analyses.

This TCR was recovered from a person aged 40-85 years with oral cavity squamous cell carcinoma. The material was PBMCs, obtained after nivolumab (anti-PD-1) treatment.

CDR3 in amino acids: CASSSPGTGTYEQYF. CDR3 in DNA: TGTGCCAGCAGTTCCCCCGGGACAGGGACCTACGAGCAGTACTTC. The chain recombines TRBV27 with TRBJ2-7; 9 bases are a match to TRBD1. The CDR3 extends over 15 amino acids. Unmatched junction bases numbered 6, after V lost 4 bases and J lost 2 bases. Germline V gene lookup returns CDR1 MNHEY and CDR2 SMNVEV (reference sequence).